This T cell receptor (beta chain) was recovered during a study of circulating and synovial CD4+ cells in juvenile arthritis. Data came from immunoSEQ multiplex PCR; TCRdb stores just in-frame clones and leaves some out. Of about 34,000 clones detected, nearly 97% appear once; the ten largest clones hold about 0.19%. With respect to this clone: Its antigen is not known.

Trimming shortened V by 2 bases and J by 3 bases, and 9 bases separated the two germline ends. Per the germline V gene, CDR1 is SGHNT and CDR2 is YENEEA. The CDR3 is made up of 14 amino acids. Study-wide points: Compared with bulk blood, circulating pathogenic-like lymphocytes shared substantially more CDR3 sequences with synovial T cells. CPL versus bulk CD4 samples: T cell genome counts differed by at least an order of magnitude.

Sequenced samples came from active juvenile idiopathic arthritis patients. This TCR came from a human donor with juvenile idiopathic arthritis. The rearrangement joins TRBV11-3 to TRBJ2-3, with D unclear. Input material: CD4+ T cells from blood. The CDR3 sequence is CASSLSVETDTQYF. The DNA of the CDR3 is TGTGCCAGCAGCTTATCGGTCGAGACAGATACGCAGTATTTT.